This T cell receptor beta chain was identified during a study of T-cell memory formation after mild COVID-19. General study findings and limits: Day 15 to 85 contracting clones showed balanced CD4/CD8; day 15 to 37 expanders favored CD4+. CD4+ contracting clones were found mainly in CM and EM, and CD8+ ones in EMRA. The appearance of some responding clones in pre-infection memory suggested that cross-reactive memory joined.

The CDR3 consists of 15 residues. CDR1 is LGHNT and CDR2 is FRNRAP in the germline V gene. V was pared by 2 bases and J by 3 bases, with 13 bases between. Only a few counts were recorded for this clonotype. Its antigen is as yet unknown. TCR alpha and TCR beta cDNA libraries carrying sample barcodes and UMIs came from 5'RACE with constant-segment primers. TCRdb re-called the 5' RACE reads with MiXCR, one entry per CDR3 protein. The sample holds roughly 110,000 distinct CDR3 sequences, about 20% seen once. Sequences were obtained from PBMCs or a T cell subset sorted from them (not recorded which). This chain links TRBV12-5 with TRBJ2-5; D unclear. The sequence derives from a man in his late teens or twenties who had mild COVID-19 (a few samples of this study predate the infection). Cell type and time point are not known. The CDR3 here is CASGLPLGPEETQYF. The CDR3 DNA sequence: TGTGCTAGTGGTTTGCCCCTCGGACCTGAAGAGACCCAGTACTTC.